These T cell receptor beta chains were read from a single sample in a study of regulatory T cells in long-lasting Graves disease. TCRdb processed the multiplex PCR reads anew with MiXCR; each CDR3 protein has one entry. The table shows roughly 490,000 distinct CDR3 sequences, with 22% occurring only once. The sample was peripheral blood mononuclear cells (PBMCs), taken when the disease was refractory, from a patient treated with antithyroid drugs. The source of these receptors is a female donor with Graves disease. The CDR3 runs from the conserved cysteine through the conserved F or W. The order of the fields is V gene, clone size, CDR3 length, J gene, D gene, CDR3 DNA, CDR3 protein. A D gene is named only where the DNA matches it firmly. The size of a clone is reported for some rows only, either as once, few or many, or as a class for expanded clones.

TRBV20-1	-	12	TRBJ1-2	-	TGCAGTGCTAGCCCAGGGGACTATGGCTACACCTTC	CSASPGDYGYTF
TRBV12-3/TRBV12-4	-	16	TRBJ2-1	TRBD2	TGTGCCAGCAGCAAACCGGGACTAGCGGGAGTCAATGAGCAGTTCTTC	CASSKPGLAGVNEQFF
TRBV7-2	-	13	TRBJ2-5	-	TGTGCCAGCAGGCCGAGGAACCAAGAGACCCAGTACTTC	CASRPRNQETQYF
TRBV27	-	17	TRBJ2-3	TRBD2	TGTGCCAGCAGTGGCGGGACTAGCGGGAGGCACACAGATACGCAGTATTTT	CASSGGTSGRHTDTQYF
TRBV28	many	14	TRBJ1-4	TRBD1	TGTGCCACCTGGGGGAGGGGGCGAGGGGAAAAACTGTTTTTT	CATWGRGRGEKLFF
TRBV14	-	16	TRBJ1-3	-	TGTGCCAGCAGCCAAGATTGGGGGGCGGATGGAAACACCATATATTTT	CASSQDWGADGNTIYF
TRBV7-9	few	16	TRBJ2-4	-	TGTGCCAGCAGCTCCACCAGGAGCACACCGGGGAACATTCAGTACTTC	CASSSTRSTPGNIQYF
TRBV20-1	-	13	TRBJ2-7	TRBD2	TGCAGTGCTTTCGGGACTACCTCCTACGAGCAGTACTTC	CSAFGTTSYEQYF
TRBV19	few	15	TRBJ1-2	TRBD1	TGTGCCAGTAGTTGGCGGGACAGTGGTACCTATGGCTACACCTTC	CASSWRDSGTYGYTF
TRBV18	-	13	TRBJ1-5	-	TGTGCCAGCTCACTCGAACAGGAGAAGCCCCAGCATTTT	CASSLEQEKPQHF
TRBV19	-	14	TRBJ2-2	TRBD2	TGTGCCAGCAAGGCGGGAGGGTCGACCGGGGAGCTGTTTTTT	CASKAGGSTGELFF
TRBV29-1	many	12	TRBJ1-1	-	TGCAGCGTTGTTACCCGGAACACTGAAGCTTTCTTT	CSVVTRNTEAFF
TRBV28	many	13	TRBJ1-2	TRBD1	TGTGCCAGCAGGATCCAGGGGGCACTCGGCTACACCTTC	CASRIQGALGYTF
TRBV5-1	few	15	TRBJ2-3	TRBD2	TGCGCCAGCAGGGCTAGCGGGGGGAACACAGATACGCAGTATTTT	CASRASGGNTDTQYF
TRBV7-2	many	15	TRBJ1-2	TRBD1	TGTGCCAGCAGCTTAGCCGGACAGGGGGCGCATGGCTACACCTTC	CASSLAGQGAHGYTF
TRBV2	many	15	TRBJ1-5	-	TGTGCCAGCAGCCCCATCCCCGAGGGCAATCAGCCCCAGCATTTT	CASSPIPEGNQPQHF
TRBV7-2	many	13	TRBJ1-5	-	TGTGCCAGCAGCTTTACCGGGGGTCAGCCCCAGCATTTT	CASSFTGGQPQHF
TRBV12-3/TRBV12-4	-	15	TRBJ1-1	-	TGTGCCAGCAGCCCTCGGCGGGGGATTTTCACTGAAGCTTTCTTT	CASSPRRGIFTEAFF
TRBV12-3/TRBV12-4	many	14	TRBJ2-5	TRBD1	TGTGCCAGCAGTGACCGGGACAGTGGAGAGACCCAGTACTTC	CASSDRDSGETQYF
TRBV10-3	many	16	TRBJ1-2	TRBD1	TGTGCCATCAGTGAGTCACCGGGGCAGGGGGTGAATGGCTACACCTTC	CAISESPGQGVNGYTF
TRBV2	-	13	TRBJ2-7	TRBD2	TGTGCCGCTGGGGCGGGGGGACCCTACGAGCAGTACTTC	CAAGAGGPYEQYF
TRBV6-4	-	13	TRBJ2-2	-	TGTGCCAGCAGCATTACTCGAAGCGGGGAGCTGTTTTTT	CASSITRSGELFF
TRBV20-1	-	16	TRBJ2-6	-	TGCAGTGCTATTCTTCTCCGGAACTCTGGGGCCAACGTCCTGACTTTC	CSAILLRNSGANVLTF
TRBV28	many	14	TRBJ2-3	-	TGTGCCAGCACATCCGACTCCCCAGCGGATACGCAGTATTTT	CASTSDSPADTQYF
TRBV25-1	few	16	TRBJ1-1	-	TGTGCCAGCAGCCGAGGACGGACCACTTTAAACACTGAAGCTTTCTTT	CASSRGRTTLNTEAFF
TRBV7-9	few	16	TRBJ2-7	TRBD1	TGTGCCAGCAGTCTACCCGGGACAGGGGGTTCCTACGAGCAGTACTTC	CASSLPGTGGSYEQYF
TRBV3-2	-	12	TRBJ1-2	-	TGTGCCAGCAGCCAAGATAGGTGTGGCTACACCTTC	CASSQDRCGYTF
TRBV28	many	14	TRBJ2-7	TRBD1	TGTGCCAGCAGTCAGACAGGGGTCCCAGGGGAGCAGTACTTC	CASSQTGVPGEQYF
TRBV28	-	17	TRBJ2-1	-	TGTGCCAGCAGCCTCCTGTTCTCGACAGCTCCCTACAATGAGCAGTTCTTC	CASSLLFSTAPYNEQFF
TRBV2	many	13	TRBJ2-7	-	TGTGCCACCATAGATAGGGGGGACTACGAGCAGTACTTC	CATIDRGDYEQYF
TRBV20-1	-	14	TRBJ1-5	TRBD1	TGCAGTGCCCTGGGGGGGACAGGTGATCAGCCCCAGCATTTT	CSALGGTGDQPQHF
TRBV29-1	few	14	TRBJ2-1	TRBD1	TGCAGCGCCGATCACCGGGACAGTAACAATGAGCAGTTCTTC	CSADHRDSNNEQFF
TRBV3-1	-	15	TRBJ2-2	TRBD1	TGTGCCAGCAGCCATTGGACAGGGAACACCGGGGAGCTGTTTTTT	CASSHWTGNTGELFF
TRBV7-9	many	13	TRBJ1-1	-	TGTGCCAGCAGCGCTAACCAGGGGTCTGAAGCTTTCTTT	CASSANQGSEAFF
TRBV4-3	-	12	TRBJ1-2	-	TGCGCCAGCAGCCAGCGGGGACGTGGCTACACCTTC	CASSQRGRGYTF
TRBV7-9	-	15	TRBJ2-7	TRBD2	TGTGCCAGCAGCCCAAGCGGGGAAACCTCCTACGAGCAGTACTTC	CASSPSGETSYEQYF
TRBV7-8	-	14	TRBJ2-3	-	TGTGCCAGCAGCACACGACAGGGAGGAGATACGCAGTATTTT	CASSTRQGGDTQYF
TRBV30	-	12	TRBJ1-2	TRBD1	TGTGCCTGGAGCAGGGGGCACTATGGCTACACCTTC	CAWSRGHYGYTF
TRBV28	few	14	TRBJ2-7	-	TGTGCCAGCAGTCCCGTGGGGTTCTCCTACGAGCAGTACTTC	CASSPVGFSYEQYF
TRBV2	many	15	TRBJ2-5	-	TGTGCCAGCAGTCAGACACGGGGCTCCCAAGAGACCCAGTACTTC	CASSQTRGSQETQYF